This TCR beta chain was documented in a study of molecular identifiers for immune sequencing clone quantification (dated by TCRdb to 2017 to 2018). For the study in its entirety: For a replicate experiment, RNA from around 18,000 or 91,000 naive CD8 T cells was divided into five aliquots, and four of the five aliquots were sequenced. The study was a methods study using CD8 T cells to benchmark molecular-identifier clustering-based TCR repertoire sequencing (MIDCIRS) and TCR RNA copy counting.

The library was generated by PCR. The sequencer was an Illumina HiSeq 4000. Bulk TCR libraries were generated as previously described, with the TCR primers listed in Table S5 used. Total RNA was purified with the Qiagen AllPrep DNA/RNA kit. Before any analysis, reads coming from multiple sequencing runs of the same library were combined into one pool. As for the original processing: Reads were retained only if an exact TCR constant sequence was present, and the retained reads were trimmed to 150 nt and grouped according to their 12-nt molecular barcodes. Within each barcode group, reads were sub-clustered at a 15% Levenshtein threshold, and quality-weighted consensus sequences were built per RNA molecule. Non-functional sequences were discarded, and so were lower-count sequences lying one edit away from another sequence. Barcode sub-clusters with fewer than 20% of the maximum read count were removed, based on fitting two negative binomial distributions. The public reads were run again by TCRdb, first through fastp at Q25 and then through MiXCR, and only productive beta chains were kept. All rows with the same CDR3 protein become a single entry with the most common DNA and genes. TCRdb's processing, not the study's, gives the V and J calls here. In all, the sample holds approximately 670,000 distinct CDR3 sequences, and 15% to 20% of those were seen once. Around 0.86% of the sample is in the top ten clones.

V loses 3 bases, J loses 6 bases, and the germline ends lie 8 bases apart. CDR1 and CDR2, per the germline V gene (reference sequence), are DFQATT and SNEGSKA. The CDR3 holds 11 amino acids from the cysteine to the phenylalanine. Only the CDR3 DNA stays, 33 bases, in frame from base 1. This clonotype appeared many times. Its antigen remains unidentified. One base away there is no much larger clone; base qualities are not given. Overall study results and their limits: The sizes of highly expanded clones could end up underestimated when identical TCR molecules share a barcode. When barcode sub-clustering was omitted, TCR diversity was inflated by chimeric consensus sequences, with chimeras reaching as high as 47%. Spiked-in Jurkat TCR RNA equal to a single cell's worth was reported to be detectable even within 1,100,000 naive CD8 T cells. In CMV-specific effector cells, clones with more than 20 RNA copies contained over 99% of molecules, whereas in naive cells such clones contained under 1% of molecules. Modeling indicated approximately 3 TCR RNA copies recovered per cell, compared with 7.5 to 10 by digital PCR, which implies a capture efficiency of around 30%. Spiked-in Jurkat TCR RNA (approximately eleven copies' worth), which is not part of the donor repertoire, was contained in the naive libraries.

Libraries of naive CD8 T cells were generated from roughly 20,000 to 1,000,000 sorted cells, with 10%, 30% or 50% of the purified RNA used. Naive CD8 T cells, defined as CD8+CD4-CCR7+CD45RA+, were FACS-sorted into RLT Plus buffer on a BD FACSAria II. To test detection sensitivity, Jurkat RNA equivalent to ten TCR copies was spiked into samples of roughly 20,000-1,100,000 naive CD8 T cells. Enrichment of CD8 T cells was performed with RosetteSep CD8+ T Cell Enrichment Cocktail and Ficoll-Paque, after which ACK red cell lysis was carried out. Sequencing was carried out using naive CD8+ T cells from blood, with Jurkat cell RNA spiked in. Read against the paper, the sample's cell subset or site label means: FACS-sorted CD8+CD4-CCR7+CD45RA+ naive T cells. Rearrangement joined TRBV20-1 to TRBJ1-1, with no reliable assignment of the D segment. The TCR originated in a human donor in good health. Some libraries in this study had Jurkat cell RNA spiked in. The CDR3 is CSASRGAEAFF. The base sequence is TGCAGTGCTAGTCGGGGAGCTGAAGCTTTCTTT.